The 13 T cell receptor beta chains in this list originate from one sample, sequenced in a study of cytomegalovirus exposure and HLA in healthy donors. Assay used: immunoSEQ multiplex PCR; TCRdb lists only in-frame clones, some missing. There are about 350,000 clones in the sample; about 85% occur only once, and over 1% lies in the top ten. The source material was PBMCs. These receptors came from a woman aged 25 to 39 in good health and CMV-seropositive.

The CDR3 nucleotides read TGTGCCAGCAGCTCCCCATGGACGGGAACTAATGAAAAACTGTTTTTT. Its protein product is CASSSPWTGTNEKLFF. The chain is built from TRBV5-6 and TRBJ1-4; D unclear. The V gene's germline CDR1 is SGHDT and CDR2 YYEEEE. CDR3 length: 16 amino acids. V shed 3 bases and J shed 1 base, with 13 bases lying between them.

The chain employs TRBV21-1 and TRBJ1-6. TRBV21-1 is a known pseudogene. There are 18 residues in the CDR3. CDR3 coding DNA: TGTGCCAGCAGCAAAAAATCCCCTCGGAGGGACGCCAAAGAAGCCCTCCACTTT. This encodes CASSKKSPRRDAKEALHF.

Only a few counts were recorded for this clone. V gene TRBV7-9 combines with J gene TRBJ1-2; the match to TRBD1 covers 10 bases. The germline CDR1 and CDR2 sequences are SEHNR and FQNEAQ (reference sequence). CDR3 size: 15 residues. After removal of 1 base from V and 3 bases from J, the junction contained 2 bases not matched to a gene. In DNA, the CDR3 is TGTGCCAGCAGCTTAGATGGGACAGGGGACTATGGCTACACCTTC. This sequence encodes CASSLDGTGDYGYTF.

The rearrangement uses TRBV19 and TRBJ2-7; perhaps TRBD1 as D (6 bases). CDR1 and CDR2 (germline): LNHDA, SQIVND (reference sequence). The CDR3 is 14 residues long. The V and J ends lost 3 bases and 6 bases respectively, with 15 bases between them. CDR3 loop: CASSITSRGREQYF. The CDR3 nucleotides read TGTGCCAGTAGTATTACCTCCAGGGGACGCGAGCAGTACTTC. The full variable domain, in which reference TRBV19 and TRBJ2-7 provide the parts outside the CDR3, is DGGITQSPKYLFRKEGQNVTLSCEQNLNHDAMYWYRQDPGQGLRLIYYSQIVNDFQKGDIAEGYSVSREKKESFPLTVTSAQKNPTAFYLCASSITSRGREQYFGPGTRLTVT.

This clone appeared once. The chain recombines TRBV9 with TRBJ1-2, with TRBD1 as a possible D gene (5 bases). Germline V gene lookup returns CDR1 SGDLS and CDR2 YYNGEE. V was clipped by 6 bases and J by 5 bases, with 8 bases between them. CDR3 size: 11 residues. The CDR3 here is CASTGPYGYTF. DNA of the CDR3: TGTGCCAGCACAGGGCCGTATGGCTACACCTTC.

This clone was found once. V and J are TRBV30 and TRBJ2-5; D is unclear. The CDR3 loop spans 11 amino acids. Germline V gene data show CDR1 as GTSNPN and CDR2 as SVGIG (reference sequence). V was shortened by 1 base and J by 2 bases, with 2 bases between the two germline ends. This CDR3 reads CAWSEQETQYF. CDR3 nucleotides: TGTGCCTGGAGTGAACAAGAGACCCAGTACTTC.

V and J are TRBV29-1 and TRBJ2-1, with D perhaps given as TRBD1 or TRBD2 (5 bases each). CDR3 size: 12 residues. CDR1 SQVTM and CDR2 ANQGSEA come from the germline V gene. V lost 1 base, J lost 10 bases, and 11 bases lay in between. The CDR3 loop is CSVEGTEGEQFF. As DNA, the CDR3 is TGCAGCGTTGAAGGAACCGAGGGGGAGCAGTTCTTC.

This clone was found a few times. The rearrangement joins TRBV4-2 to TRBJ2-7, with 9 bases fitting TRBD2. With V trimmed by 0 bases and J by 2 bases, 11 bases remained unmatched. CDR1 and CDR2 from the germline V gene are LGHNA and YNFKEQ. The CDR3 covers 18 residues. The CDR3 DNA follows: TGTGCCAGCAGCCAAGAAGAAGGTGGCGGGAGGGCCCCCTACGAGCAGTACTTC. This gives the protein CASSQEEGGGRAPYEQYF.

The V and J genes are TRBV4-3 and TRBJ2-2; possibly TRBD2 for D (5 bases). In germline, CDR1 is LGHNA, CDR2 YSLEER. This CDR3 contains 15 residues. V was trimmed by 0 bases and J by 8 bases, leaving 13 bases between them. The CDR3 sequence: CASSQDPTGMGELFF. The CDR3 DNA reads as TGCGCCAGCAGCCAAGATCCCACGGGGATGGGGGAGCTGTTTTTT.

The chain couples TRBV28 to TRBJ2-3; no firm D call. V was clipped by 5 bases and J by 4 bases, with 10 bases between them. The germline V gene encodes CDR1 MDHEN and CDR2 SYDVKM. The CDR3 extends over 13 amino acids. The CDR3 spells CASSPTVADTQYF. In DNA form, the CDR3 reads TGTGCCAGCAGTCCTACGGTGGCAGATACGCAGTATTTT.

V and J are TRBV7-9 and TRBJ2-7, with D possibly TRBD1 on 6 matching bases. The CDR3 covers 16 residues. Trimming removed 5 bases from V and 6 bases from J, with 23 bases in between. From germline, CDR1 is SEHNR and CDR2 FQNEAQ (reference sequence). This CDR3 reads CASSALTGSEAGEQYF. The CDR3 bases are TGTGCCAGCAGCGCTCTCACAGGGTCCGAAGCAGGCGAGCAGTACTTC.

CDR3 sequence reads: CASSSTSGGAAEQFF. In DNA form, the CDR3 reads TGTGCCAGCAGCTCGACTAGCGGGGGGGCCGCTGAGCAGTTCTTC. The chain uses TRBV11-2 and TRBJ2-1; TRBD2 aligns across 14 bases. CDR3 size: 15 residues. CDR1 SGHAT and CDR2 FQNNGV come from the germline V gene. The trim removed 4 bases at V and 9 bases at J, leaving 5 bases unmatched.

V is TRBV18 and J is TRBJ1-5; TRBD1 might be the D (5 bases). V lost 2 bases and J lost 0, with 20 bases in between. This CDR3 is built from 19 residues. Germline CDR1 is KGHSH and CDR2 is LQKENI. The CDR3: CASSPYPPTEIYSNQPQHF. The CDR3 DNA sequence: TGTGCCAGCTCACCATACCCCCCGACAGAAATTTATAGCAATCAGCCCCAGCATTTT.